Listed here is a single T cell receptor (beta chain). Antigen specificity is unknown. The data were produced by immunoSEQ multiplex PCR, yet TCRdb's version contains in-frame clones alone and is incomplete. The sample carries hundreds of thousands of clones, roughly 90% recorded once. The data were obtained in a study of Ad26.COV2.S vaccination and SARS-CoV-2 variants. Whole-study findings and limits: Vaccine and placebo groups showed comparable non-spike TCR breadth. Spike-specific CD8+ and CD4+ T cell responses reportedly showed substantial breadth after vaccination. Possibly, TCR breadth and depth analyses underestimated total T cell responses. Individuals receiving vaccine had higher spike-specific TCR breadth than placebo recipients did.

The length of the CDR3 is 18 residues. Trimming stripped 0 bases from V and 0 bases from J, with 14 bases between. Germline V CDR1 and CDR2: KGHDR, SFDVKD. The treatment here: some 19 received Ad26.COV2.S at low or high dose, single or two shots; about 5 received placebo; per-sample allocation not given. Following the first vaccine or placebo injection, samples were taken on day 63. Sequences were derived from peripheral blood, sampled in a trial of Ad26.COV2.S vaccine versus placebo. The chain combines TRBV24-1 with TRBJ2-4; D may be TRBD2 (5 bases). The sequence was collected from a person aged 18-60 years who received the Ad26.COV2.S COVID-19 vaccine or a placebo. For the CDR3, the DNA is TGTGCCACCAGTGATTTGGAGGAGGAACCTATAGCCAAAAACATTCAGTACTTC. The encoded protein is CATSDLEEEPIAKNIQYF.